This TCR beta chain stems from a study of blood T cell repertoires in COVID-19. Study background: COVID-19 samples, acute and convalescent, were from the United States, Italy and Spain.

Trimming removed 8 bases at V and 0 bases at J, with 8 bases between. The CDR3 is 14 residues long. Germline CDR1 LGHNT, CDR2 FRNRAP. Profiled with immunoSEQ multiplex PCR; TCRdb holds only in-frame clones, not every one. This table holds about 160,000 clones, more than 75% found once. Sequenced input: peripheral blood. This clonotype was sampled from a man younger than 35 with acute or convalescent COVID-19. The chain employs TRBV12-5 and TRBJ2-6, with D unresolved. The DNA of the CDR3 is TGTGCTAGTTCCCCCTACTCTGGGGCCAACGTCCTGACTTTC. Its protein product is CASSPYSGANVLTF.